This section outlines one TCR beta chain sequence together with its context. The data were taken from a study of neurological immune-mediated disorders. 5'RACE employing 10-nucleotide random UMIs yielded the cDNA. MiXCR was run by TCRdb on the 5' RACE reads, yielding one entry per CDR3 protein. Altogether around 83,000 distinct CDR3 sequences are present, roughly 13% being singletons, with the ten largest covering approximately 7.5%. Volunteers at a blood bank in Maryland, USA, were the healthy controls. This receptor was identified in a woman in her forties or fifties in good health. Input material: PBMCs.

CDR3: CASSQVISSTDTQYF. CDR3 bases: TGCGCCAGCAGCCAAGTAATCAGTAGCACAGATACGCAGTATTTT. The V and J genes are TRBV4-1 and TRBJ2-3, with unresolved D. From germline, CDR1 is MGHRA and CDR2 YSYEKL. This CDR3 comprises 15 residues. Trimming took off 1 base at V and 0 bases at J, with 8 bases between the two ends.